This entry concerns a single T cell receptor beta chain. Its antigen is unidentified. Germline V lookup: CDR1 DFQATT, CDR2 SNEGSKA (reference sequence). The CDR3 consists of 15 residues. Alongside a J-beta primer mix, a sample-barcoded 5' primer served in a second PCR lasting roughly 6 to 12 cycles. TCRdb used MiXCR to reprocess the 5' RACE reads, holding one entry per CDR3 protein. The sample contains hundreds of thousands of distinct CDR3 sequences, around 21% of which appear only once. The data stem from a study of blood T cells in healthy people across ages. The study, taken as a whole, reports: Per-million-T-cell TCR beta diversity fell roughly linearly with age.

The TCR originated in a man aged 70-80 years in good health. Sequencing was performed on blood. The chain combines TRBV20-1 with TRBJ2-5; TRBD2 is a possible D gene (5 bases). The DNA end is a closer match to TRBJ2-7, so the J assignment may be wrong. The CDR3 here is CSARDLGEWSYEQYF. CDR3 nucleotides: TGCAGTGCTAGAGATTTGGGAGAGTGGTCCTACGAGCAGTACTTC.